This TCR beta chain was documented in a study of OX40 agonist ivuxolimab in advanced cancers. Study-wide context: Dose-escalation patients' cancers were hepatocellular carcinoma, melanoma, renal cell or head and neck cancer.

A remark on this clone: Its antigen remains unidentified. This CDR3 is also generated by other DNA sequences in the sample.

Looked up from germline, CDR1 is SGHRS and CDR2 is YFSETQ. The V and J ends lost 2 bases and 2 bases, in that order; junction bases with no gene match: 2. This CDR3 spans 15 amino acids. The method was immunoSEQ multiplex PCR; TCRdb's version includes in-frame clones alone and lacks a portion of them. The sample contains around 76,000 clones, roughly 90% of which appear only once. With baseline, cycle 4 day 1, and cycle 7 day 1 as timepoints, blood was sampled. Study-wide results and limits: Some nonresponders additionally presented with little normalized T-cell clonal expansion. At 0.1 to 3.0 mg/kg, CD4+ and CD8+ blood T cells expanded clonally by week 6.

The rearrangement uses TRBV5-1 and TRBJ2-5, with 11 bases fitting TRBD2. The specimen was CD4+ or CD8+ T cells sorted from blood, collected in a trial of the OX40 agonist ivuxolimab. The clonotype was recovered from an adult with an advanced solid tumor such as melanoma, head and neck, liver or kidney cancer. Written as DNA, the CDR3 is TGCGCCAGCAGCTTCCTAGCGGGAGGACAAGAGACCCAGTACTTC. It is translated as CASSFLAGGQETQYF.